One sample yielded the 3 T cell receptor beta chains listed below, sequenced in a study of neurological immune-mediated disorders. Each CDR3 protein gets one entry after TCRdb re-called the 5' RACE reads with MiXCR. In the table there are about 70,000 distinct CDR3 sequences, approximately 5.1% of which are singletons. Sequencing input: PBMCs. Receptors were obtained from a human donor with multiple sclerosis. The donor label of this sample is uncertain.

This clonotype was counted at least ten times. The chain is built from TRBV11-2 and TRBJ2-1; 8 bases map to TRBD2. With 7 bases clipped from V and 7 bases from J, the junction kept 12 bases outside the gene matches. The CDR3 has 15 amino acids. Germline V gene data show CDR1 as SGHAT and CDR2 as FQNNGV. CDR3 coding DNA: TGTGCCAGCATCCCAGGACGGGGGGGCCAGAATGAGCAGTTCTTC. Its protein is CASIPGRGGQNEQFF. The full variable domain, rest sourced from reference TRBV11-2 and TRBJ2-1, is EAGVAQSPRYKIIEKRQSVAFWCNPISGHATLYWYQQILGQGPKLLIQFQNNGVVDDSQLPKDRFSAERLKGVDSTLKIQPAKLEDSAVYLCASIPGRGGQNEQFFGPGTRLTVL.

This clonotype has ten or more counts. The rearrangement uses TRBV3-1 and TRBJ1-3; D is uncertain. The germline gives CDR1 LGHDT, CDR2 YNNKEL (reference sequence). The V gene lost 0 bases and the J gene lost 0 bases, with 9 bases spanning the gap. The CDR3 length is 16 residues. The CDR3 is CASSQDLANSGNTIYF. DNA of the CDR3: TGTGCCAGCAGCCAAGATTTGGCAAACTCTGGAAACACCATATATTTT.

At least ten counts were recorded for this clonotype. The CDR3 coding sequence is TGCAGTGCCAAACAGGGAGACAATGAGCAGTTCTTC. Encoded protein: CSAKQGDNEQFF. This chain uses TRBV20-1 with TRBJ2-1, with a weak D call TRBD1 (6 bases). CDR3 length: 12 residues. Germline CDR1 is DFQATT and CDR2 is SNEGSKA (reference sequence). V shed 6 bases and J shed 5 bases, with 11 bases lying between them.